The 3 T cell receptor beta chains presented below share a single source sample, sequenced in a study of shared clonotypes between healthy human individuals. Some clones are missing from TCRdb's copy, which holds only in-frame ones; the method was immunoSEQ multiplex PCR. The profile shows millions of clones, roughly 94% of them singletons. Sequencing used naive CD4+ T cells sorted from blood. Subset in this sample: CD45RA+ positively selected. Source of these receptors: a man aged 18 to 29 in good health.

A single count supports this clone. The CDR3 reads CASSPYRDSRLNSPLHF. CDR3 nucleotide sequence: TGTGCCAGCAGTCCCTACCGGGACAGCAGACTTAATTCACCCCTCCACTTT. The V gene is TRBV27, the J gene TRBJ1-6; the match to TRBD1 covers 7 bases. The length of the CDR3 is 17 residues. V lost 5 bases to trimming and J lost 6 bases; unmatched junction nucleotides: 13. Germline lookup yields CDR1 MNHEY and CDR2 SMNVEV (reference sequence).

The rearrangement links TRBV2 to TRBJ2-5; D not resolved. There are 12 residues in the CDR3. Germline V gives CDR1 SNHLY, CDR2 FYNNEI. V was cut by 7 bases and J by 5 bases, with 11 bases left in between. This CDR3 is CASTLVPETQYF. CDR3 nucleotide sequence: TGTGCCAGCACCCTAGTCCCCGAGACCCAGTACTTC.

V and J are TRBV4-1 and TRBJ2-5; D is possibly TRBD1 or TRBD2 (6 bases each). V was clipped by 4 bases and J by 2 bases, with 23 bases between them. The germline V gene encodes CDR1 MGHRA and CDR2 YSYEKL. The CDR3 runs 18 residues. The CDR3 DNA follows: TGCGCCAGCAGCCTGTCCAGGGGTTTGACTAGAGTACAAGAGACCCAGTACTTC. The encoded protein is CASSLSRGLTRVQETQYF.